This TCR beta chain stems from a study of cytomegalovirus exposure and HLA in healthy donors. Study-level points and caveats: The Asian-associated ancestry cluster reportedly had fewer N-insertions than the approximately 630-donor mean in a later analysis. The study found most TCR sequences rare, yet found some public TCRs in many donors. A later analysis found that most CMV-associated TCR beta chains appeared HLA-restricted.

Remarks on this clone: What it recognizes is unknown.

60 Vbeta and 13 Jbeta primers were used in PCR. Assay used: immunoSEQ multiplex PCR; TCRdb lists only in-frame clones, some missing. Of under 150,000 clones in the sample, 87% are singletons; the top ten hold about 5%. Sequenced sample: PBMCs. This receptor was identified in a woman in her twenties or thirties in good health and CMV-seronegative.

In DNA, the CDR3 is TGTGCCAGCAGCTTAGGAGGGGGAGTGAATGGCTACACCTTC. Residues: CASSLGGGVNGYTF. The chain couples TRBV7-9 to TRBJ1-2, with D perhaps TRBD1 (6 bases). The germline V and J ends were trimmed by 1 base and 6 bases, with 12 bases remaining between them. The CDR3 is made up of 14 amino acids. The germline V gene has CDR1 SEHNR and CDR2 FQNEAQ (reference sequence). The entire variable domain, with the rest obtained from reference TRBV7-9 and TRBJ1-2, is as follows: DTGVSQNPRHKITKRGQNVTFRCDPISEHNRLYWYRQTLGQGPEFLTYFQNEAQLEKSRLLSDRFSAERPKGSFSTLEIQRTEQGDSAMYLCASSLGGGVNGYTFGSGTRLTVV.